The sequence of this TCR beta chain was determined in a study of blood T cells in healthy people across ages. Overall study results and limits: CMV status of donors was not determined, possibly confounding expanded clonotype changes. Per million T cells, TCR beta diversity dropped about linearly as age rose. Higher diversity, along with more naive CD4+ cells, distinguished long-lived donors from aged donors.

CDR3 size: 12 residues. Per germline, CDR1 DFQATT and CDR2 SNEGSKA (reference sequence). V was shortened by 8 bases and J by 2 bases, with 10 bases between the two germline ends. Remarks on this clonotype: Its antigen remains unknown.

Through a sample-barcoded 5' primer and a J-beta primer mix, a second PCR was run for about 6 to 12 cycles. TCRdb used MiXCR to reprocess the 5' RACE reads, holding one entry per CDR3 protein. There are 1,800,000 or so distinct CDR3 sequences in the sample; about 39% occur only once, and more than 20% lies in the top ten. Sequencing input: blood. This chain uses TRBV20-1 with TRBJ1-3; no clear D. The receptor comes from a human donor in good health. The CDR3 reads CSTILPGNTIYF. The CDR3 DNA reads TGCAGTACCATTCTCCCTGGAAACACCATATATTTT.